This TCR beta chain was identified during a study of OX40 agonist ivuxolimab in advanced cancers. General study findings and limits: Nonresponders, in some cases, also had low normalized T-cell clonal expansion. With doses of 0.1-3.0 mg/kg, partial responders showed among the lowest clonal expansion.

With respect to this clone: Its antigen is unidentified.

Looked up from germline, CDR1 is MNHEY and CDR2 is SVGAGI. This CDR3 comprises 13 residues. Trimming removed 8 bases at V and 5 bases at J, with 15 bases between. Sequencing was performed with immunoSEQ multiplex PCR; in TCRdb, only in-frame clones are kept and a portion is missing. The sample lists more than 75,000 clones, 70% to 90% occurring once. This TCR derives from an adult with an advanced solid tumor such as melanoma, head and neck, liver or kidney cancer. Sequenced here: CD4+ or CD8+ T cells sorted from blood, sampled in a trial of the OX40 agonist ivuxolimab. The chain couples TRBV6-5 to TRBJ1-1; D unclear. CDR3 region: CASRTGGRTEAFF. CDR3 coding DNA: TGTGCCAGCCGCACCGGAGGGAGGACTGAAGCTTTCTTT.